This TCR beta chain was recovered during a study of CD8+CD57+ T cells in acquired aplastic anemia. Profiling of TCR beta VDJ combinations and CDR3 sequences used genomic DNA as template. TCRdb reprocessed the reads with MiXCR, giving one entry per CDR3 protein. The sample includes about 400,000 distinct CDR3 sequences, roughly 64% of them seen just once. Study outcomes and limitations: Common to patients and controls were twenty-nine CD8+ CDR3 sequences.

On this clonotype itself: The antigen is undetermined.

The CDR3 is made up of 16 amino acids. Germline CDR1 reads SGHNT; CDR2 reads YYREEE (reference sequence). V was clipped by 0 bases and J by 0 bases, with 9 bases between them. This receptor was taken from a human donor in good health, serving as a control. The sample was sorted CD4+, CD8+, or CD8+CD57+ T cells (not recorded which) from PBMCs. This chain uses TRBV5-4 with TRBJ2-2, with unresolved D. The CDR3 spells CASSLGDIPNTGELFF. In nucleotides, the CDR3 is TGTGCCAGCAGCTTGGGGGATATCCCGAACACCGGGGAGCTGTTTTTT.